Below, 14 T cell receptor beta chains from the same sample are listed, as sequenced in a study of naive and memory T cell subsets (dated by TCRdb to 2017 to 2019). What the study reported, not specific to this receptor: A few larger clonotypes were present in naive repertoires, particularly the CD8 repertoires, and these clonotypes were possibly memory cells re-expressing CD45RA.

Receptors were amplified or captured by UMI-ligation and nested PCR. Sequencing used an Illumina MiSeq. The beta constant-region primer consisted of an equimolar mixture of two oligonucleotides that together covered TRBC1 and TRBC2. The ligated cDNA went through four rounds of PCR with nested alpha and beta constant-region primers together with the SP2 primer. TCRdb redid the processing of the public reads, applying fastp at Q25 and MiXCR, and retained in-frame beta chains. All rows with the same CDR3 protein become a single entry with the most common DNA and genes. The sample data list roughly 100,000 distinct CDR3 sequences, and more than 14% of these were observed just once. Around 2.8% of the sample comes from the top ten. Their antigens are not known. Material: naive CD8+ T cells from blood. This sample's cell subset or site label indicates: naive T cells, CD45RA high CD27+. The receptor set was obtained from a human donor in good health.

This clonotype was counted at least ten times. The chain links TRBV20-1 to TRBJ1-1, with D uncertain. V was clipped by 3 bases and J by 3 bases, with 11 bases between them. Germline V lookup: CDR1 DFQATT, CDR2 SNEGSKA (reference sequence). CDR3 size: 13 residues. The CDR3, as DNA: TGCAGTGCTAGCGGTTCCGGATACACTGAAGCTTTCTTT. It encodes CSASGSGYTEAFF.

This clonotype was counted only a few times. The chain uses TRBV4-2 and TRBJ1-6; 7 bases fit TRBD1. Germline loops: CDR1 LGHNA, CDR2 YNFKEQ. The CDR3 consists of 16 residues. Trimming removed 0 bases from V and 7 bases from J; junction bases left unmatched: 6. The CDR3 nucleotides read TGTGCCAGCAGCCAAGAACCCGGGACAGACAATTCACCCCTCCACTTT. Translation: CASSQEPGTDNSPLHF.

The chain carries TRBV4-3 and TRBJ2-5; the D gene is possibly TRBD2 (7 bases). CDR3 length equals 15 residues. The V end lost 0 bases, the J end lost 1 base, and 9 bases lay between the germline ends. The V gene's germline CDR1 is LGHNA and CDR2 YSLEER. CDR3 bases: TGCGCCAGCAGCCAAGATCGGGGGGCCCAAGAGACCCAGTACTTC. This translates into CASSQDRGAQETQYF.

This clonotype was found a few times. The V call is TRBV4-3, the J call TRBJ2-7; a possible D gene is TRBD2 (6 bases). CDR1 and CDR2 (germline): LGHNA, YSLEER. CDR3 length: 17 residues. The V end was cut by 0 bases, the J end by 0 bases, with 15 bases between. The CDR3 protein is CASSQDFGGPSSYEQYF. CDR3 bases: TGCGCCAGCAGCCAAGACTTTGGAGGGCCAAGCTCCTACGAGCAGTACTTC.

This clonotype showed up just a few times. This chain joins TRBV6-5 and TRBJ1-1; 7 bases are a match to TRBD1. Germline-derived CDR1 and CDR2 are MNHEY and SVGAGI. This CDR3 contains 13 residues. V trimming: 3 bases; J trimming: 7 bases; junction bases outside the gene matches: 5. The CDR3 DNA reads TGTGCCAGCAGTTATACAGGGGATGGTGAAGCTTTCTTT. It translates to CASSYTGDGEAFF.

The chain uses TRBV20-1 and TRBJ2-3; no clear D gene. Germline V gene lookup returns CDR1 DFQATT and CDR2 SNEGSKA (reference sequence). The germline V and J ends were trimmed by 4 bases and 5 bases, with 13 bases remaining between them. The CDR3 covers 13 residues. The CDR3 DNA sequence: TGCAGTGCTACCCTTCTTCCGATAGATACGCAGTATTTT. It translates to CSATLLPIDTQYF.

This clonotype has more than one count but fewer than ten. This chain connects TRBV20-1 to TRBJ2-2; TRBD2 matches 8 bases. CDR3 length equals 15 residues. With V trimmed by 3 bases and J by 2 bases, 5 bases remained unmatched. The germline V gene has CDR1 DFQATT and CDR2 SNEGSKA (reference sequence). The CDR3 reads CSASLAGFNTGELFF. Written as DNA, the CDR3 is TGCAGTGCTAGCTTAGCGGGATTCAACACCGGGGAGCTGTTTTTT.

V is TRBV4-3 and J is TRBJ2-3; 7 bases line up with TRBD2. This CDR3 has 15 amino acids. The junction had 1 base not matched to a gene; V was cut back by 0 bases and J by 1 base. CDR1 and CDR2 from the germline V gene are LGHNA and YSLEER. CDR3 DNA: TGCGCCAGCAGCCAAGACAGCGGGGGCACAGATACGCAGTATTTT. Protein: CASSQDSGGTDTQYF.

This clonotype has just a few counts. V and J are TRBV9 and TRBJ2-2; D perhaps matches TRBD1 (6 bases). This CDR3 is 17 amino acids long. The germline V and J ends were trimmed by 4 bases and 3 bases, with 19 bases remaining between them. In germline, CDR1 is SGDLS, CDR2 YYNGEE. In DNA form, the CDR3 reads TGTGCCAGCAGCCCCGGACAGCTTAGGGTGGACACCGGGGAGCTGTTTTTT. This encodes CASSPGQLRVDTGELFF.

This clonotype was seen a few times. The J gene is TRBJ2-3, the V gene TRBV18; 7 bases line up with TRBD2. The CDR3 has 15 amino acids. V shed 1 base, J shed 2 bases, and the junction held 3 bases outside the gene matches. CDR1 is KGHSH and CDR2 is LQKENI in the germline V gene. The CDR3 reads CASSPQLANTDTQYF. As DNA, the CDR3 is TGTGCCAGCTCACCACAACTAGCGAACACAGATACGCAGTATTTT.

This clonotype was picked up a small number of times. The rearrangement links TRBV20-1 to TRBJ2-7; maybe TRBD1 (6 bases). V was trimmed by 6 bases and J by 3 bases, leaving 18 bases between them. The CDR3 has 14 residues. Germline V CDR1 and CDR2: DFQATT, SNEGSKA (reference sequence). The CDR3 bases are TGCAGTGCACCAGGGACATTGTCCGACTACGAGCAGTACTTC. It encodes CSAPGTLSDYEQYF.

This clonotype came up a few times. As DNA, the CDR3 is TGTGCCAGTAGTATACCCGGGGGGCCTGGGGCCAACGTCCTGACTTTC. Its translation: CASSIPGGPGANVLTF. This sequence joins TRBV19 and TRBJ2-6; maybe TRBD2 (7 bases). CDR1 is LNHDA, CDR2 SQIVND, per germline (reference sequence). The CDR3 is 16 amino acids. The V end lost 2 bases, the J end lost 2 bases, and 10 bases lay between the germline ends.

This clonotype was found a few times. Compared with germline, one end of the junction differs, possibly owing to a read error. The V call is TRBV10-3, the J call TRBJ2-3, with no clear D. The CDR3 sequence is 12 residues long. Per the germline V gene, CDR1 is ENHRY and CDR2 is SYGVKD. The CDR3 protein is CAIGEGTDTQYF. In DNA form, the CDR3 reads TGTGCCATCGGTGAGGGCACAGATACGCAGTATTTT.

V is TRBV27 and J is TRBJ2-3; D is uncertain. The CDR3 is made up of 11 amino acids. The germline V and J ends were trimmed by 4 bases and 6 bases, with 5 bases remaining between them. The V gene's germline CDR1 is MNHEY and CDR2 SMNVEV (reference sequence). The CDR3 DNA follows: TGTGCCAGCAGTTCCGGTGATACGCAGTATTTT. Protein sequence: CASSSGDTQYF.